A single T cell receptor (beta chain) is shown here with its context. Antigen: not known. Since all of the isolated RNA was reverse transcribed, expressed TCRB transcripts were what got sequenced. This table comes from immunoSEQ multiplex PCR, and its TCRdb copy is limited to in-frame clones, with some not included. The sample has around 70,000 clones; roughly 49% are singletons. The data were obtained in a study of beta chain features in type 1 diabetes. Overall study results and limits: Significant though moderate, a shortening of TCRB CDR3s appeared in all four CD4+ subsets of Type 1 diabetes patients.

This TCR was sampled from a man younger than 40 with type 1 diabetes. Source material: central memory CD4+ T cells from blood.

The CDR3 coding sequence is TGTGCCAGCAGCCAAAACGGGCGGGGGGGTTTCGACACCGGGGAGCTGTTTTTT. Translating gives CASSQNGRGGFDTGELFF. This chain connects TRBV4-2 to TRBJ2-2, with TRBD2 matching 9 bases. J was trimmed by 3 bases and V by 2 bases; bases with no gene match: 10. Per the germline V gene, CDR1 is LGHNA and CDR2 is YNFKEQ. This CDR3 contains 18 residues.